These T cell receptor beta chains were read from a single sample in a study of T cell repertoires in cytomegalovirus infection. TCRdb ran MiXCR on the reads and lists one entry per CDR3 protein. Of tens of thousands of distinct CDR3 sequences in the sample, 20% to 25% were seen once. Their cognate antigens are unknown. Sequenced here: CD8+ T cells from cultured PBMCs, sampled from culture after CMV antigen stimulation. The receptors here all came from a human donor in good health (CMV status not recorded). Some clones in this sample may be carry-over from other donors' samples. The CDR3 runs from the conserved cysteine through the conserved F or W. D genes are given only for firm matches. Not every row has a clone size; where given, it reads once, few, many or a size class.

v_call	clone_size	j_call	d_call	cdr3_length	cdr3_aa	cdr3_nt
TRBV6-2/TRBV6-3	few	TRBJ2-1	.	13	CASTRGTYNEQFF	TGTGCCAGCACCAGGGGCACCTACAATGAGCAGTTCTTC
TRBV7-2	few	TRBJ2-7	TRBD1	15	CASSPTGQGNYEQYF	TGTGCCAGCAGCCCCACCGGACAGGGTAACTACGAGCAGTACTTC
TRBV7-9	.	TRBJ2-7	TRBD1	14	CASSSRQGANEQYF	TGTGCCAGCAGCTCCCGACAGGGGGCCAACGAGCAGTACTTC
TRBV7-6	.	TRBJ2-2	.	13	CASSQTSPGELFF	TGTGCCAGCAGCCAAACTAGTCCCGGGGAGCTGTTTTTT
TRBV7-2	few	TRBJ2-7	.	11	CASSLEYEQYF	TGTGCCAGCAGCTTAGAATACGAGCAGTACTTC
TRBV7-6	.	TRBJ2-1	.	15	CASSYSTGGYNEQFF	TGTGCCAGCAGCTATTCGACCGGGGGCTACAATGAGCAGTTCTTC
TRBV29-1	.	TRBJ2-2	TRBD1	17	CSVIGRKGTGNTGELFF	TGCAGCGTTATTGGGAGAAAGGGGACAGGGAACACCGGGGAGCTGTTTTTT
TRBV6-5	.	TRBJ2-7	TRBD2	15	CASSYAGDGVWEQYF	TGTGCCAGCAGTTACGCGGGAGATGGGGTGTGGGAGCAGTACTTC
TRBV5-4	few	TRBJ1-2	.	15	CASSRTQTSNYGYTF	TGTGCCAGCAGCCGAACACAGACCTCTAACTATGGCTACACCTTC
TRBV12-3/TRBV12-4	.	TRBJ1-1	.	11	CASSKEVEAFF	TGTGCCAGCTCAAAGGAGGTTGAAGCTTTCTTT
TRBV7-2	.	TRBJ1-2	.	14	CASSLERGALGYTF	TGTGCCAGCAGCTTAGAAAGGGGGGCCCTTGGCTACACCTTC
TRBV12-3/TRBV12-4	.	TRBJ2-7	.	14	CASSYSGDTYEQYF	TGTGCCAGCAGCTACAGCGGGGACACCTACGAGCAGTACTTC
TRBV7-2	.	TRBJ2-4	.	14	CASSYLQAKNIQYF	TGTGCCAGCAGCTACCTACAGGCCAAAAACATTCAGTACTTC
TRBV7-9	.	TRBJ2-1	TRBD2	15	CASSLVSGVYNEQFF	TGTGCCAGCAGCTTAGTTAGCGGGGTTTACAATGAGCAGTTCTTC
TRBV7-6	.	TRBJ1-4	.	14	CASSSGTGDEKLFF	TGTGCCAGCAGCTCCGGGACGGGTGATGAAAAACTGTTTTTT
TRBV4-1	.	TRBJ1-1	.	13	CASSQSGGNRAFF	TGCGCCAGCAGCCAATCCGGGGGAAACAGAGCTTTCTTT
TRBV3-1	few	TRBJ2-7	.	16	CASSQVTGPGSYEQYF	TGTGCCAGCAGCCAAGTGACAGGTCCCGGCTCCTACGAGCAGTACTTC
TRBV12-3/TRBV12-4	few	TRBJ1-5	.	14	CASSLWQDNQPQHF	TGTGCCAGCAGTTTGTGGCAGGACAATCAGCCCCAGCATTTT
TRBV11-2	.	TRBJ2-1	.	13	CASSRGSYNEQFF	TGTGCCAGCAGCCGGGGATCCTACAATGAGCAGTTCTTC
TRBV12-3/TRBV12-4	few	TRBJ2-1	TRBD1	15	CASSLGTGRPNEQFF	TGTGCCAGCAGTTTGGGGACAGGGCGTCCCAATGAGCAGTTCTTC
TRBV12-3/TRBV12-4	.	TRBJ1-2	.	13	CASTPGGLQGYTF	TGTGCCAGCACCCCCGGGGGTTTGCAGGGCTACACCTTC
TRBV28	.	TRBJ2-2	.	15	CASSLYSPETGELFF	TGTGCCAGCAGTTTATACTCGCCGGAGACCGGGGAGCTGTTTTTT
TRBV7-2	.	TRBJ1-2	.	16	CASSLAPQGPNYGYTF	TGTGCCAGCAGCTTAGCGCCACAGGGTCCTAACTATGGCTACACCTTC
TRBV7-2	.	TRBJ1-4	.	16	CASSLEFGSRDEKLFF	TGTGCCAGCAGCTTAGAGTTTGGGTCAAGGGATGAAAAACTGTTTTTT